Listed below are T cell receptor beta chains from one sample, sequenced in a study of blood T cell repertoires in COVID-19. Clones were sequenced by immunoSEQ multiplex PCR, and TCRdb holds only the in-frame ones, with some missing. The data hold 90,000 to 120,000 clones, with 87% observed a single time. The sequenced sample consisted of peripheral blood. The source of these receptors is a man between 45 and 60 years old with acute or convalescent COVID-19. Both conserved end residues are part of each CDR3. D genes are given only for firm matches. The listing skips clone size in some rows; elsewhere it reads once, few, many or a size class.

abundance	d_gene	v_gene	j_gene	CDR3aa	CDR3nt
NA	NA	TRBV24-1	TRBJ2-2	CATSARLRTGELFF	TGTGCCACCAGTGCGCGGTTGAGGACCGGGGAGCTGTTTTTT
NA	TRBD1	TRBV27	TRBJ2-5	CASSFRGETQYF	TGTGCCAGCAGTTTCAGGGGGGAGACCCAGTACTTC
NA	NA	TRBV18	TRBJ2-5	CASSPFSGAETQYF	TGTGCCAGCTCACCTTTCTCGGGAGCAGAGACCCAGTACTTC
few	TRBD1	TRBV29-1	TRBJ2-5	CSVDEQGAGETQYF	TGCAGCGTTGATGAACAGGGGGCGGGGGAGACCCAGTACTTC
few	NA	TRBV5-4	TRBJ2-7	CASSLDDSYEQYF	TGTGCCAGCAGCTTGGACGACAGCTACGAGCAGTACTTC
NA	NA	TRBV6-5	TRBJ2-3	CASKRILGTDTQYF	TGTGCCAGCAAACGTATCTTAGGCACAGATACGCAGTATTTT
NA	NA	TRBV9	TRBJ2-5	CASSSGLETQYF	TGTGCCAGCAGCTCAGGGTTGGAGACCCAGTACTTC
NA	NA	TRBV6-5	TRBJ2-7	CASRTPRGSSYEQYF	TGTGCCAGCAGGACGCCCCGGGGTAGCTCCTACGAGCAGTACTTC
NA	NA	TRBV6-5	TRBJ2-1	CASVSAGFAYNEQFF	TGTGCCAGCGTGAGCGCGGGGTTTGCCTACAATGAGCAGTTCTTC
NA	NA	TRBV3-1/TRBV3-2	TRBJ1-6	CASSRLGQNNSPLHF	TGTGCCAGCAGCCGCCTAGGACAGAATAATTCACCCCTCCACTTT
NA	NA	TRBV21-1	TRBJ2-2	CASSTSPGTANTGELFF	TGTGCCAGCAGCACCTCACCCGGGACAGCGAACACCGGGGAGCTGTTTTTT
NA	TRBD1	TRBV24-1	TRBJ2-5	CATSDYRGMQETQYF	TGTGCCACCAGTGATTACAGGGGGATGCAAGAGACCCAGTACTTC
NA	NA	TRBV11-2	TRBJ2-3	CASRRQGGSTDTQYF	TGTGCCAGCAGGCGCCAGGGTGGAAGCACAGATACGCAGTATTTT